The sequence of this TCR beta chain was determined in a study of PD-L1 blockade in urothelial cancer. Study details: Male patients with bladder-origin urothelial cancer numbered about 90% of the 29. The analyses of blood took place 3 weeks (second dose) and 6 weeks after treatment start.

Time point: pretreatment peripheral blood. Patient sample counts ranged from 1 to 8, pretreatment and on-treatment. Points on this clone: As yet, its antigen is unknown.

The repertoire was sequenced with immunoSEQ multiplex PCR; TCRdb's copy has only in-frame clones and lacks some. The sample has more than 75,000 clones; 84% are singletons. Study observations and caveats: Clones that were tumor-associated expanded more in the blood of durable-benefit patients at 3 weeks.

Trimming cost V 7 bases and J 0 bases, with 3 bases left between them. The germline CDR1 and CDR2 sequences are MNHEY and SVGAGI. CDR3 size: 11 residues. V and J are TRBV6-5 and TRBJ1-1, with D hard to call. This clonotype was sampled from a man between 60 and 75 years old with urothelial cancer. Sequenced material: PBMCs, taken around atezolizumab (anti-PD-L1) treatment. The CDR3 reads CASTLNTEAFF. The CDR3 bases are TGTGCCAGCACGTTGAACACTGAAGCTTTCTTT.